One sample yielded the 29 T cell receptor beta chains listed below, sequenced in a study of regulatory T cells in long-lasting Graves disease. Time point indicated: newly diagnosed GD, antithyroid drugs for less than 3 months. PBMCs were the source of the RNA used for TCR sequencing. According to the study, TCR beta libraries were built with iRepertoire HTBI primers and CDR3-region Arm-PCR. TCRdb processed the multiplex PCR reads anew with MiXCR; each CDR3 protein has one entry. This sample has roughly 560,000 distinct CDR3 sequences, with 15% to 20% found just once. This same sample was also part of a study on T cells in Graves' hyperthyroidism and ophthalmopathy.

The specimen comprised peripheral blood mononuclear cells (PBMCs), sampled at new diagnosis, from a patient treated with antithyroid drugs. Source of these receptors: a woman aged 35-60 years with Graves disease.

This clonotype was found a few times. The chain employs TRBV7-9 and TRBJ1-4; TRBD1 aligns across 8 bases. J was trimmed by 7 bases and V by 5 bases; bases with no gene match: 9. The CDR3 covers 15 residues. CDR1 and CDR2 (germline): SEHNR, FQNEAQ (reference sequence). CDR3 coding DNA: TGTGCCAGCAGCCACGCCCAGGGGGCGCTTGAAAAACTGTTTTTT. Translated: CASSHAQGALEKLFF. The complete variable domain, with remaining parts taken from reference TRBV7-9 and TRBJ1-4, reads DTGVSQNPRHKITKRGQNVTFRCDPISEHNRLYWYRQTLGQGPEFLTYFQNEAQLEKSRLLSDRFSAERPKGSFSTLEIQRTEQGDSAMYLCASSHAQGALEKLFFGSGTQLSVL.

This clonotype was seen a handful of times. CDR3 sequence reads: CASSRGSSSYEQYF. CDR3 nucleotide sequence: TGCGCCAGCAGCAGAGGCTCAAGCTCCTACGAGCAGTACTTC. This chain joins TRBV5-1 and TRBJ2-7; D is ambiguous. The CDR3 length is 14 residues. Trimming pared 4 bases from V and 0 bases from J, leaving 11 bases between. Germline V lookup: CDR1 SGHRS, CDR2 YFSETQ.

This clonotype was seen many times. The chain recombines TRBV3-1 with TRBJ1-1; 8 nucleotides line up with TRBD1. The CDR3 is 16 amino acids. Germline V gives CDR1 LGHDT, CDR2 YNNKEL (reference sequence). The V and J ends lost 4 bases and 0 bases, in that order; junction bases with no gene match: 7. This CDR3 reads CASSRTGTGMNTEAFF. DNA of the CDR3: TGTGCCAGCAGCCGCACCGGGACAGGAATGAACACTGAAGCTTTCTTT.

This clonotype was observed a few times. The chain links TRBV30 to TRBJ2-2; 10 bases align to TRBD1. Losses at the gene ends were 5 bases for V and 4 bases for J; bases not matched to a gene: 4. Germline loops: CDR1 GTSNPN, CDR2 SVGIG (reference sequence). This CDR3 contains 14 residues. The CDR3 here is CAWAGQGITGELFF. CDR3 coding DNA: TGTGCCTGGGCGGGACAGGGGATCACCGGGGAGCTGTTTTTT.

CDR3 in DNA: TGTGCCAGCAGTTATGTGGAGGGCAATGAGCAGTTCTTC. It specifies CASSYVEGNEQFF. The chain couples TRBV6-5 to TRBJ2-1, with D tentatively TRBD2 (6 bases). The CDR3 has 13 residues. V lost 3 bases, J lost 6 bases, and 9 bases lay in between. Germline CDR1 is MNHEY and CDR2 is SVGAGI.

This clonotype was picked up a small number of times. The gene calls are TRBV13 and TRBJ2-4; 9 bases line up with TRBD2. The CDR3 totals 16 residues. The germline CDR1 and CDR2 sequences are PRHDT and FYEKMQ (reference sequence). V dropped 4 bases and J dropped 2; count of bases not matched to a gene: 6. Here the CDR3 DNA reads TGTGCCAGCAGCTCAGCGGGGGGCGGTACCAAAAACATTCAGTACTTC. This codes for CASSSAGGGTKNIQYF.

This clonotype came up many times. This sequence joins TRBV18 and TRBJ2-7; D is possibly TRBD1 (5 bases). Trimming pared 2 bases from V and 2 bases from J, leaving 13 bases between. The germline V gene encodes CDR1 KGHSH and CDR2 LQKENI. CDR3 length equals 15 residues. The CDR3 region has the DNA TGTGCCAGCTCACCATGGGGCAAGGGTCCCTACGAGCAGTACTTC. Encoded protein: CASSPWGKGPYEQYF.

The DNA of the CDR3 is TGTGCCAGCAGTACCGCCCGGGGGTCAAAATACGAGCAGTACTTC. It is translated as CASSTARGSKYEQYF. This rearrangement joins TRBV6-1 to TRBJ2-7, with D possibly TRBD2 on 6 matching bases. The V gene's germline CDR1 is MNHNS and CDR2 SASEGT. Trimming cost V 5 bases and J 4 bases, with 18 bases left between them. The CDR3 covers 15 residues.

This clonotype occurred many times. V and J are TRBV5-1 and TRBJ2-3; the D gene could be TRBD1 or TRBD2 (6 bases each). The V end lost 5 bases, the J end lost 5 bases, and 12 bases lay between the germline ends. The CDR3 spans 13 residues. The V gene's germline CDR1 is SGHRS and CDR2 YFSETQ. The CDR3 is CASSTGGVDTQYF. CDR3 bases: TGCGCCAGCAGTACCGGGGGCGTAGATACGCAGTATTTT.

This clonotype came up many times. The rearrangement links TRBV6-1 to TRBJ1-1; no reliable D call. The CDR3 loop spans 13 amino acids. With 4 bases removed from V and 0 bases from J, the gap between germline ends came to 6 bases. The germline V gene encodes CDR1 MNHNS and CDR2 SASEGT. The CDR3: CASSGFMNTEAFF. CDR3 DNA: TGTGCCAGCAGTGGTTTTATGAACACTGAAGCTTTCTTT.

This clonotype occurred many times. The chain couples TRBV12-3 or TRBV12-4 to TRBJ2-5; D is unresolved. Trimming pared 1 base from V and 5 bases from J, leaving 8 bases between. CDR3 size: 13 residues. CDR3 coding DNA: TGTGCCAGCAGTTTAGGCTATTCCGAGACCCAGTACTTC. It is translated as CASSLGYSETQYF.

In this sample, this clonotype turned up many times. V usage is TRBV3-1 and J usage is TRBJ1-2; 7 bases map to TRBD1. This CDR3 has 14 residues. Germline-derived CDR1 and CDR2 are LGHDT and YNNKEL (reference sequence). The V gene end was trimmed by 5 bases and the J gene end by 2 bases; junction bases not matched to a gene: 5. Here the CDR3 reads CASSTSDRNYGYTF. The CDR3 region has the DNA TGTGCCAGCAGCACTTCGGACAGGAACTATGGCTACACCTTC.

V gene TRBV19 combines with J gene TRBJ2-7, with 9 bases lining up with TRBD1. This CDR3 spans 15 amino acids. Germline CDR1 LNHDA, CDR2 SQIVND (reference sequence). V shed 6 bases and J 6 bases; nucleotides not matched to a gene: 12. The CDR3: CASSPTGDRVGEQYF. DNA for the CDR3: TGTGCCAGTAGCCCGACAGGGGACAGGGTTGGCGAGCAGTACTTC.

Ten or more counts support this clonotype. V gene TRBV3-1 combines with J gene TRBJ1-2; D unclear. The germline V and J ends were trimmed by 3 bases and 4 bases, with 12 bases remaining between them. This CDR3 contains 14 residues. In germline, CDR1 is LGHDT, CDR2 YNNKEL (reference sequence). The CDR3 reads CASSQPTSSYGYTF. CDR3 bases: TGTGCCAGCAGCCAGCCAACTTCTTCCTATGGCTACACCTTC.

The sample holds a few counts of this clonotype. The chain is built from TRBV2 and TRBJ1-6; possibly TRBD1 for D (5 bases). Germline V gene sequence: CDR1 SNHLY, CDR2 FYNNEI. The CDR3 runs to 16 residues. The V gene lost 7 bases and the J gene lost 5 bases, with 18 bases spanning the gap. The CDR3 nucleotides read TGTGCCAGCACCAGAGAGGACACAGGCAATAATTCACCCCTCCACTTT. This codes for CASTREDTGNNSPLHF.

This clonotype was seen many times. The chain is built from TRBV6-1 and TRBJ1-1, with D unresolved. The CDR3 covers 14 residues. Germline CDR1 is MNHNS and CDR2 is SASEGT. Trimming removed 4 bases at V and 4 bases at J, with 13 bases between. CDR3 DNA: TGTGCCAGCAGTGGACAAGCCGGTGGCACTGAAGCTTTCTTT. Translated: CASSGQAGGTEAFF.

This clonotype was picked up many times. The rearrangement joins TRBV5-1 to TRBJ1-1; D remains unclear. The ends were cut back, 0 bases at V and 1 base at J, with 7 bases in the middle. Germline V gives CDR1 SGHRS, CDR2 YFSETQ. The CDR3 loop spans 14 amino acids. DNA for the CDR3: TGCGCCAGCAGCTTGGGCCAGGAGAACACTGAAGCTTTCTTT. Protein: CASSLGQENTEAFF.

This clonotype has a handful of counts. The V gene is TRBV5-8, the J gene TRBJ1-5; TRBD1 is a possible D gene (5 bases). The V gene's germline CDR1 is SGHTS and CDR2 YDEGEE. Deletions cut 5 bases from V and 1 base from J, with 22 bases between. This CDR3 spans 18 amino acids. This CDR3 reads CASSYQWGGVDSNQPQHF. The CDR3 region has the DNA TGTGCCAGCAGTTACCAATGGGGGGGGGTAGACAGCAATCAGCCCCAGCATTTT.

The chain is built from TRBV28 and TRBJ2-2; D is perhaps TRBD1 or TRBD2 (5 bases each). The CDR3 is 15 residues long. Germline CDR1 MDHEN, CDR2 SYDVKM. Trimming left V 4 bases short and J 7 bases short, with 16 bases between. The CDR3 protein is CASSSNKGPHGELFF. CDR3 DNA: TGTGCCAGCAGTTCCAATAAGGGACCCCACGGGGAGCTGTTTTTT.

This clonotype was seen repeatedly, ten times or more. V usage is TRBV3-1 and J usage is TRBJ1-2; 7 nucleotides line up with TRBD1. Trimming cost V 3 bases and J 4 bases; bases outside gene matches: 8. CDR1 is LGHDT and CDR2 is YNNKEL in the germline V gene (reference sequence). This CDR3 has 15 residues. CDR3 sequence reads: CASSQRGQPAYGYTF. The CDR3 DNA reads TGTGCCAGCAGCCAGAGGGGACAGCCGGCCTATGGCTACACCTTC.

This clonotype turned up a few times. Sequence at one end of the junction differs from germline and may be a read error. The V and J genes are TRBV12-3 or TRBV12-4 and TRBJ2-5; weak D call: TRBD2 (5 bases). This CDR3 is 12 amino acids long. For the CDR3, the DNA is TGTGTCAGCAGACCCGGCGGGGAGACCCAGTACTTC. Protein: CVSRPGGETQYF.

This sequence joins TRBV15 and TRBJ1-1, with a weak D call TRBD1 (6 bases). Germline CDR1 is LNHNV and CDR2 is YYDKDF (reference sequence). V gave up 9 bases and J gave up 6 bases, with 11 bases separating them. This CDR3 is 11 amino acids long. The CDR3 loop reads CATRDRSEAFF. CDR3 DNA sequence: TGTGCCACTAGAGACAGGTCTGAAGCTTTCTTT.

This chain connects TRBV19 to TRBJ1-5; D gene ambiguous. Between the trimmed V and J ends, which lost 2 bases and 4 bases, there was a span of 9 bases. CDR1 LNHDA and CDR2 SQIVND come from the germline V gene (reference sequence). This CDR3 spans 14 amino acids. The CDR3 loop reads CASSIKLGNQPQHF. CDR3 nucleotide sequence: TGTGCCAGTAGTATAAAGTTAGGGAATCAGCCCCAGCATTTT.

Only a few counts were recorded for this clonotype. The rearrangement uses TRBV12-3 or TRBV12-4 and TRBJ2-7; maybe TRBD1 (6 bases). The V end was cut by 3 bases, the J end by 4 bases, with 10 bases between. This CDR3 comprises 13 residues. CDR3 coding DNA: TGTGCCAGCAGTTTGGTTACAGGGTACGAGCAGTACTTC. Translating gives CASSLVTGYEQYF.

In nucleotides, the CDR3 is TGCGCCAGCAGTGATTACAGCTCCTACGAGCAGTACTTC. Translating it yields CASSDYSSYEQYF. V usage is TRBV10-1 and J usage is TRBJ2-7; no reliable D call. CDR1 is WNHNN and CDR2 is SYGVQD in the germline V gene (reference sequence). V was shortened by 3 bases and J by 0 bases, with 6 bases between the two germline ends. CDR3 length equals 13 residues.

This clonotype has at least ten counts. A read error may produce the germline difference seen at one junction end. This chain joins TRBV7-9 and TRBJ2-1, with 11 bases lining up with TRBD2. The CDR3 has 17 amino acids. Germline values: CDR1 SEHNR, CDR2 FQNEAQ (reference sequence). The CDR3 spells CASSQDPGLAVYNEQFF. CDR3 coding DNA: TGCGCCAGCAGCCAAGATCCGGGACTAGCGGTCTACAATGAGCAGTTCTTC.

This clonotype was counted only a few times. The chain couples TRBV20-1 to TRBJ1-6; TRBD1 matches at 8 bases. The CDR3 loop spans 16 amino acids. The trim removed 2 bases at V and 0 bases at J, leaving 3 bases unmatched. Germline-derived CDR1 and CDR2 are DFQATT and SNEGSKA (reference sequence). CDR3 DNA: TGCAGTGCTAGACAGGGGGCGAGCTCCTATAATTCACCCCTCCACTTT. Translating it yields CSARQGASSYNSPLHF.

This clonotype came up many times. The chain joins TRBV12-3 or TRBV12-4 to TRBJ1-4; D is uncertain. V was shortened by 1 base and J by 3 bases, with 9 bases between the two germline ends. The CDR3 runs 15 residues. The DNA for the CDR3 is TGTGCCAGCAGTTTAGAGGACCTTGCTAATGAAAAACTGTTTTTT. Amino acids: CASSLEDLANEKLFF.

This clonotype was seen many times. V and J are TRBV30 and TRBJ2-5, with a tentative D call TRBD2 (5 bases). The V end was cut by 2 bases, the J end by 6 bases, with 10 bases between. This CDR3 spans 12 amino acids. The germline gives CDR1 GTSNPN, CDR2 SVGIG (reference sequence). The CDR3 DNA is TGTGCCTGGAGTATACTAGAGAAGACCCAGTACTTC. It specifies CAWSILEKTQYF.